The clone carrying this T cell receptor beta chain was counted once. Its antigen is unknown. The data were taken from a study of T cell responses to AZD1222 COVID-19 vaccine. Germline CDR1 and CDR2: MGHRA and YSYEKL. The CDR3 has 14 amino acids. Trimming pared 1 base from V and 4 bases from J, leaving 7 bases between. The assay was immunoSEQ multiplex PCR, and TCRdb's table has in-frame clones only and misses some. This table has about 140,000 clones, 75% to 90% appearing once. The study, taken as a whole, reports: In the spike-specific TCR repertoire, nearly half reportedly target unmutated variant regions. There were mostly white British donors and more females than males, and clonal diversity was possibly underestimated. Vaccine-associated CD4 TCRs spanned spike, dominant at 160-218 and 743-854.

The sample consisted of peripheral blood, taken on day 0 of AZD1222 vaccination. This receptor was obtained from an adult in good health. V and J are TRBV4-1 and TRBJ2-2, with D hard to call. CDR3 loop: CASSQGLATGELFF. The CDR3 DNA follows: TGCGCCAGCAGCCAAGGCTTGGCCACCGGGGAGCTGTTTTTT.